The 27 T cell receptor beta chains below were found in one sample sequenced in a study of blood T cell repertoires in COVID-19. Clones were read by immunoSEQ multiplex PCR, and TCRdb kept only the in-frame ones, dropping some. The profile shows about 360,000 clones, over 75% of them singletons. The sample consisted of PBMCs or T cells enriched from blood (not recorded which). The receptors stem from a woman between 35 and 50 years old with acute COVID-19.

The CDR3 here is CASSLRGSEAFF. In DNA form, the CDR3 reads TGTGCCAGCAGCCTTCGGGGTTCTGAAGCTTTCTTT. The V call is TRBV3-1 (or the pseudogene TRBV3-2), the J call TRBJ1-1, with D unresolved. Trimming removed 4 bases at V and 6 bases at J, with 9 bases between. Germline CDR1 and CDR2: LGHDT and YNNKEL (reference sequence). The CDR3 runs 12 residues.

The chain uses TRBV3-1 (or the pseudogene TRBV3-2) and TRBJ2-3, with unresolved D. There are 16 residues in the CDR3. V lost 1 base and J lost 0, with 11 bases in between. Germline-derived CDR1 and CDR2 are LGHDT and YNNKEL (reference sequence). The CDR3: CASSQGARISTDTQYF. DNA of the CDR3: TGTGCCAGCAGCCAAGGCGCCAGGATTAGCACAGATACGCAGTATTTT.

V and J are TRBV6-6 and TRBJ2-1; D is possibly TRBD2 (6 bases). There are 11 residues in the CDR3. Trimming removed 7 bases from V and 9 bases from J, with 10 bases in between. CDR1 and CDR2 from the germline V gene are MNHNY and SVGAGI (reference sequence). CDR3 sequence (DNA): TGTGCCAGCAATAGGGGAGGTGAGCAGTTCTTC. It encodes CASNRGGEQFF.

The rearrangement uses TRBV27 and TRBJ1-1; 9 nucleotides align to TRBD1. The CDR3 contains 14 residues. J lost 3 bases, V lost 5 bases, and 4 bases had no gene match. The germline V gene encodes CDR1 MNHEY and CDR2 SMNVEV (reference sequence). The CDR3 bases are TGTGCCAGCAGTACCGGACAGGGGTACACTGAAGCTTTCTTT. This gives the protein CASSTGQGYTEAFF.

V and J are TRBV7-9 and TRBJ1-1; D uncertain. V lost 6 bases and J 3 bases, leaving 14 bases between the germline ends. Germline V gene sequence: CDR1 SEHNR, CDR2 FQNEAQ (reference sequence). The CDR3 is made up of 14 amino acids. This CDR3 reads CASSLSNQDTEAFF. The CDR3 region has the DNA TGTGCCAGCAGTTTATCAAATCAGGACACTGAAGCTTTCTTT.

This chain links TRBV5-1 with TRBJ2-6, with 9 bases that match TRBD1. The germline gives CDR1 SGHRS, CDR2 YFSETQ. The trim removed 2 bases at V and 0 bases at J, leaving 6 bases unmatched. This CDR3 comprises 18 residues. CDR3 amino acids: CASSFITGGFSGANVLTF. The CDR3, as DNA: TGCGCCAGCAGCTTTATTACAGGGGGCTTCTCTGGGGCCAACGTCCTGACTTTC. Full variable domain (missing parts from reference TRBV5-1 and TRBJ2-6): KAGVTQTPRYLIKTRGQQVTLSCSPISGHRSVSWYQQTPGQGLQFLFEYFSETQRNKGNFPGRFSGRQFSNSRSEMNVSTLELGDSALYLCASSFITGGFSGANVLTFGAGSRLTVL.

This chain connects TRBV7-8 to TRBJ2-2, with a possible D match to TRBD2 (5 bases). The CDR3 consists of 16 residues. The V gene's germline CDR1 is SGHVS and CDR2 FQNEAQ. Trimming took 0 bases from V and 5 from J, leaving 13 bases between them. CDR3 sequence: CASSLAPGVRTGELFF. The CDR3 nucleotides read TGTGCCAGCAGCTTAGCGCCCGGGGTTCGAACCGGGGAGCTGTTTTTT.

The J gene is TRBJ1-2, the V gene TRBV24-1; TRBD1 is a possible D gene (5 bases). The V end was cut by 2 bases, the J end by 8 bases, with 11 bases between. CDR1 KGHDR and CDR2 SFDVKD come from the germline V gene. The CDR3 has 13 amino acids. Written as DNA, the CDR3 is TGTGCCACCAGTGATTCCCGACAGAGGGGCTACACCTTC. Translating gives CATSDSRQRGYTF.

The chain links TRBV3-1 (or the pseudogene TRBV3-2) to TRBJ2-7; the match to TRBD1 covers 7 bases. Germline V gene lookup returns CDR1 LGHDT and CDR2 YNNKEL (reference sequence). This CDR3 is built from 15 residues. Unmatched junction bases numbered 11, after V lost 4 bases and J lost 5 bases. The CDR3 DNA is TGTGCCAGCAGCCCCTTCCCAGGGGGTGAGGACGAGCAGTACTTC. The encoded protein is CASSPFPGGEDEQYF.

The V and J genes are TRBV15 and TRBJ2-3; 12 nucleotides line up with TRBD2. The germline CDR1 and CDR2 sequences are LNHNV and YYDKDF (reference sequence). V was pared by 4 bases and J by 4 bases, with 6 bases of the junction left unmatched. The CDR3 length is 16 residues. This chain's CDR3 is CATSTRLAGASDTQYF. The CDR3 nucleotides are TGTGCCACCAGCACCCGACTAGCGGGGGCCTCAGATACGCAGTATTTT.

The chain joins TRBV24-1 to TRBJ2-1, with 7 bases fitting TRBD2. This CDR3 contains 14 residues. Unmatched junction bases numbered 6, after V lost 5 bases and J lost 6 bases. Germline V gene sequence: CDR1 KGHDR, CDR2 SFDVKD. CDR3 nucleotides: TGTGCCACCAGTGGCCCTAGCGGATCCAATGAGCAGTTCTTC. Its protein is CATSGPSGSNEQFF.

The V gene is TRBV4-2, the J gene TRBJ1-6; D ambiguous. The CDR3 is 17 residues long. The germline CDR1 and CDR2 sequences are LGHNA and YNFKEQ. Trimming removed 2 bases from V and 0 bases from J, with 11 bases in between. The CDR3 coding sequence is TGTGCCAGCAGCCAAACTAGTCAGCACTCCTATAATTCACCCCTCCACTTT. Amino acids: CASSQTSQHSYNSPLHF.

This clone was picked up one time. DNA for the CDR3: TGTGCCAGCAGCTTCAGGGACAGGGAGGTATACACCTTC. This gives the protein CASSFRDREVYTF. The rearrangement uses TRBV7-9 and TRBJ1-2; 9 nucleotides align to TRBD1. Germline V lookup: CDR1 SEHNR, CDR2 FQNEAQ (reference sequence). J was trimmed by 11 bases and V by 3 bases; bases with no gene match: 7. There are 13 residues in the CDR3.

This CDR3 is CASSLGTGETGELFF. The CDR3 nucleotides read TGTGCCAGCAGCTTGGGCACAGGGGAAACCGGGGAGCTGTTTTTT. The chain uses TRBV5-4 and TRBJ2-2, with 7 positions matching TRBD1. The CDR3 sequence is 15 residues long. Looked up from germline, CDR1 is SGHNT and CDR2 is YYREEE (reference sequence). Losses at the gene ends were 0 bases for V and 5 bases for J; bases not matched to a gene: 4.

As concerns this clone: At one of its ends the junction is not consistent with the germline gene, which may arise from a read error. The chain employs TRBV19 and TRBJ1-1, with a possible D match to TRBD1 (5 bases). The CDR3 spans 11 residues. Germline CDR1 LNHDA, CDR2 SQIVND (reference sequence). The CDR3 here is CASSIWGLLVF. The CDR3, as DNA: TGTGCCAGTAGTATTTGGGGCCTTCTGGTCTTT.

J is TRBJ2-5 and V is TRBV5-6; 8 bases are a match to TRBD2. From germline, CDR1 is SGHDT and CDR2 YYEEEE. This CDR3 region has 15 residues. V trimming: 2 bases; J trimming: 4 bases; junction bases outside the gene matches: 7. CDR3 sequence: CASSFSRGGAETQYF. CDR3 DNA: TGTGCCAGCAGCTTTTCCCGGGGGGGCGCAGAGACCCAGTACTTC.

This clone was seen once. The chain recombines TRBV19 with TRBJ1-2; D is possibly TRBD1 (6 bases). Germline V gene lookup returns CDR1 LNHDA and CDR2 SQIVND (reference sequence). CDR3 size: 14 residues. The V end was cut by 5 bases, the J end by 6 bases, with 16 bases between. CDR3 coding DNA: TGTGCCAGTAGTGCAGGGACATCGGGCCATGGCTACACCTTC. It translates to CASSAGTSGHGYTF.

V is TRBV12-3 or TRBV12-4 and J is TRBJ2-5; D not certain. V shed 3 bases and J shed 5 bases, with 7 bases lying between them. This CDR3 is 12 amino acids long. The CDR3, as DNA: TGTGCCAGCAGTTTTTTGGAGGAGACCCAGTACTTC. Translating it yields CASSFLEETQYF.

This clone was picked up a small number of times. The CDR3 loop is CSVGNAGGYETQYF. CDR3 nucleotide sequence: TGCAGCGTGGGTAACGCGGGGGGGTACGAGACCCAGTACTTC. The chain uses TRBV29-1 and TRBJ2-5; 9 bases fit TRBD2. V shed 6 bases, J shed 5 bases, and the junction held 10 bases outside the gene matches. Germline lookup yields CDR1 SQVTM and CDR2 ANQGSEA. The CDR3 is made up of 14 amino acids.

The chain recombines TRBV6-5 with TRBJ1-4; D call uncertain. There are 15 residues in the CDR3. V was clipped by 2 bases and J by 0 bases, with 7 bases between them. Germline V gives CDR1 MNHEY, CDR2 SVGAGI. The CDR3 region has the DNA TGTGCCAGCAGTTACGGCCAGACAACTAATGAAAAACTGTTTTTT. It yields the protein CASSYGQTTNEKLFF.

V gene TRBV6-5 combines with J gene TRBJ1-4, with 8 nucleotides matching TRBD1. The germline gives CDR1 MNHEY, CDR2 SVGAGI. CDR3 length: 15 residues. The ends lost 7 bases at V and 6 bases at J; junction bases unmatched: 10. CDR3 nucleotides: TGTGCCAGCACCGGGTCGGGACAGGCACATGAAAAACTGTTTTTT. It translates to CASTGSGQAHEKLFF.

This chain links TRBV12-3 or TRBV12-4 with TRBJ1-1; D uncertain. The CDR3 runs to 11 residues. With 2 bases removed from V and 7 bases from J, the gap between germline ends came to 5 bases. The CDR3 nucleotides are TGTGCCAGCAGTTTATACAGTGAAGCTTTCTTT. Encoded protein: CASSLYSEAFF.

The genes are TRBV6-5 and TRBJ1-6; D unresolved. The CDR3 spans 15 residues. V lost 0 bases and J lost 5, with 8 bases in between. In germline, CDR1 is MNHEY, CDR2 SVGAGI. The CDR3 nucleotides read TGTGCCAGCAGTTACTCGTACACCAATAATTCACCCCTCCACTTT. Protein sequence: CASSYSYTNNSPLHF.

V gene TRBV5-6 combines with J gene TRBJ1-4; D ambiguous. The V end lost 4 bases, the J end lost 0 bases, and 10 bases lay between the germline ends. Germline CDR1 reads SGHDT; CDR2 reads YYEEEE. The CDR3 has 15 residues. CDR3 loop: CASSPEGTTNEKLFF. CDR3 nucleotides: TGTGCCAGCAGCCCGGAGGGTACAACTAATGAAAAACTGTTTTTT. Variable domain in full (rest from reference TRBV5-6 and TRBJ1-4): DAGVTQSPTHLIKTRGQQVTLRCSPKSGHDTVSWYQQALGQGPQFIFQYYEEEERQRGNFPDRFSGHQFPNYSSELNVNALLLGDSALYLCASSPEGTTNEKLFFGSGTQLSVL.

The chain is built from TRBV30 and TRBJ1-2; D gene uncertain. Germline CDR1 reads GTSNPN; CDR2 reads SVGIG (reference sequence). V was shortened by 0 bases and J by 6 bases, with 8 bases between the two germline ends. The CDR3 extends over 12 amino acids. DNA of the CDR3: TGTGCCTGGAGTGTAACACAAGATGGCTACACCTTC. This sequence encodes CAWSVTQDGYTF.

The rearrangement links TRBV4-1 to TRBJ2-5; 12 nucleotides match TRBD2. After removal of 2 bases from V and 5 bases from J, the junction contained 6 bases not matched to a gene. CDR3 length equals 16 residues. The germline V gene encodes CDR1 MGHRA and CDR2 YSYEKL. The CDR3 reads CASSQSSSGGAETQYF. The CDR3 DNA follows: TGCGCCAGCAGCCAATCTTCTAGCGGGGGGGCGGAGACCCAGTACTTC.

This chain joins TRBV7-9 and TRBJ2-3; 10 bases fit TRBD1. CDR1 and CDR2 (germline): SEHNR, FQNEAQ (reference sequence). Germline trimming cut 1 base from V and 7 bases from J; bases unmatched to any gene: 11. The CDR3 consists of 17 residues. The CDR3: CASSLVLGTGDQNTQYF. CDR3 sequence (DNA): TGTGCCAGCAGCTTAGTCCTAGGGACAGGGGACCAGAATACGCAGTATTTT. The full variable domain, rest sourced from reference TRBV7-9 and TRBJ2-3, is DTGVSQNPRHKITKRGQNVTFRCDPISEHNRLYWYRQTLGQGPEFLTYFQNEAQLEKSRLLSDRFSAERPKGSFSTLEIQRTEQGDSAMYLCASSLVLGTGDQNTQYFGPGTRLTVL.